Below, 5 T cell receptor beta chains from the same sample are listed, as sequenced in a study of cytomegalovirus exposure and HLA in healthy donors. PCR used 60 Vbeta primers and 13 Jbeta primers. Measured with immunoSEQ multiplex PCR; TCRdb has only the in-frame clones, and not every one. The sample yields some 100,000 clones, just under 70% seen once. The sample was PBMCs. The origin of the receptors is a woman aged 70-85 years in good health and CMV-seropositive.

This clone has only one observation. The junction departs from the called germline gene at one end, perhaps through a read error. The rearrangement uses TRBV5-1 and TRBJ2-5; 11 bases line up with TRBD2. The CDR3 contains 14 residues. Per the germline V gene, CDR1 is SGHRS and CDR2 is YFSETQ. CDR3 in DNA: TGCGCCAGCAGCCCTAGCGGGGGGCAAGAGGCCCAGTACTTC. It codes for CASSPSGGQEAQYF.

The V and J genes are TRBV6-5 and TRBJ1-3, with D perhaps matching TRBD1 (5 bases). The germline CDR1 and CDR2 sequences are MNHEY and SVGAGI. Between the trimmed V and J ends, which lost 0 bases and 4 bases, there was a span of 10 bases. The CDR3 covers 15 residues. DNA for the CDR3: TGTGCCAGCAGTTACTCGAGCAGGGTGGGAAACACCATATATTTT. As protein: CASSYSSRVGNTIYF.

This clone has just a few counts. The CDR3 DNA reads as TGTGCCAGCAGTGTGGGACTCCCTGGCGAGACCCAGTACTTC. As protein: CASSVGLPGETQYF. The chain uses TRBV6-1 and TRBJ2-5; D may be TRBD2 (6 bases). Trimming removed 4 bases from V and 5 bases from J, with 14 bases in between. Germline CDR1 reads MNHNS; CDR2 reads SASEGT. CDR3 size: 14 residues.

V and J are TRBV11-1 and TRBJ1-5; weak D call: TRBD1 (5 bases). The CDR3 is 13 residues long. CDR1 is SGHAT, CDR2 FQDESV, per germline (reference sequence). The V gene lost 5 bases and the J gene lost 3 bases, with 8 bases spanning the gap. The CDR3 bases are TGTGCCAGCAGCCGACAGTCCAATCAGCCCCAGCATTTT. This sequence encodes CASSRQSNQPQHF.

CDR3 residues: CASSSPAGNSYNEQFF. In DNA form, the CDR3 reads TGTGCCAGTAGTTCCCCTGCCGGGAACTCCTACAATGAGCAGTTCTTC. The chain employs TRBV19 and TRBJ2-1, with a possible D match to TRBD2 (5 bases). Germline V gene data show CDR1 as LNHDA and CDR2 as SQIVND (reference sequence). The V end was cut by 5 bases, the J end by 0 bases, with 14 bases between. This CDR3 is 16 amino acids long.